These T cell receptor beta chains were read from a single sample in a study of T cell responses to AZD1222 COVID-19 vaccine. The assay was immunoSEQ multiplex PCR, and TCRdb's table has in-frame clones only and misses some. The sample yields some 100,000 clones, approximately 90% seen once. The sequencing here drew on peripheral blood, taken 28 days after the second AZD1222 dose. All receptors derive from an adult who received the AZD1222 COVID-19 vaccine. Both conserved end residues are part of each CDR3.

j_call	v_call	cdr3_aa
TRBJ1-1	TRBV4-1	CASSQDRGTEAFF
TRBJ1-5	TRBV18	CASSQGGGSPQHF
TRBJ2-4	TRBV4-2	CASSLLAKNIQYF
TRBJ1-5	TRBV19	CASSTNRDRQPQHF
TRBJ1-2	TRBV4-2	CASSHGGGGIGYGYTF
TRBJ1-2	TRBV6-5	CASSYSRGGVLYGYTF
TRBJ1-2	TRBV6-5	CASSYSADYGYTF
TRBJ2-7	TRBV14	CASSQDRAGGLRDEQYF
TRBJ1-1	TRBV6-4	CASSEHFQSGTEAFF
TRBJ2-3	TRBV7-9	CASSFWGGNDTQYF